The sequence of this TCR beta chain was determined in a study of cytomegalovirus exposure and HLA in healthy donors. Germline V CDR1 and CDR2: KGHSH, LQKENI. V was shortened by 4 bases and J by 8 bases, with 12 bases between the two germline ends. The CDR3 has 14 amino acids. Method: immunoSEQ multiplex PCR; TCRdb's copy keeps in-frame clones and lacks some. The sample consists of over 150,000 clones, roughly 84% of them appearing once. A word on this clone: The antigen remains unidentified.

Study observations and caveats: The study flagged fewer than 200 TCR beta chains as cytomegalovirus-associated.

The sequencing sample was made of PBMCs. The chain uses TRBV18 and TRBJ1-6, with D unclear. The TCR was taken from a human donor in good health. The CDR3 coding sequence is TGTGCCAGCTCACACGGGGTACTGGATTCACCCCTCCACTTT. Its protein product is CASSHGVLDSPLHF.